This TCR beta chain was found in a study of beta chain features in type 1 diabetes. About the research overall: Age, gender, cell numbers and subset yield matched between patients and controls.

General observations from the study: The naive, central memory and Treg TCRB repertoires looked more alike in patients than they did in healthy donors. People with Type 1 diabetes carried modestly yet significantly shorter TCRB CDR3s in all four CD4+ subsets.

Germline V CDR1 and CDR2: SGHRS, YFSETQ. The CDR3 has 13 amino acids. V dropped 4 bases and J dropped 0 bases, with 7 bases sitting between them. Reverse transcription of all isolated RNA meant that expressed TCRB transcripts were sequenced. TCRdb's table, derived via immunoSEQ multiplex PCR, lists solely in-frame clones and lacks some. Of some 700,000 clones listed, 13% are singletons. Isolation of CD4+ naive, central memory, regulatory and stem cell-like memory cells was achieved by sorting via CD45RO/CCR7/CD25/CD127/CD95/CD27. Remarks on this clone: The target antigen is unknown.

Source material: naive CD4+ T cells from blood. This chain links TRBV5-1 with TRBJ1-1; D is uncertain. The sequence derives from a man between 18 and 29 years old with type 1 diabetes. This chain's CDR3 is CASSDFMNTEAFF. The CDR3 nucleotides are TGCGCCAGCAGCGACTTCATGAACACTGAAGCTTTCTTT.